The T cell receptor beta chain under discussion was sequenced for a study of PD-L1 blockade in urothelial cancer. Study-wide context: Blood gave a median roughly 140,000 T cells.

The CDR3 has 18 amino acids. CDR1 and CDR2 from the germline V gene are KGHSH and LQKENI. Trimming shortened V by 3 bases and J by 0 bases, and 18 bases separated the two germline ends. Assay: immunoSEQ multiplex PCR; the TCRdb copy retains only in-frame clones and omits some. The sample consists of approximately 48,000 clones, around 86% of them appearing once. The V gene is TRBV18, the J gene TRBJ1-3; D might be TRBD1 (5 bases). The source of this sequence is a man aged 60 to 69 with urothelial cancer. This specimen consisted of PBMCs, obtained around atezolizumab (anti-PD-L1) treatment. CDR3 sequence (DNA): TGTGCCAGCTCACCTTTGACAGTTTCTCCTTTCTCTGGAAACACCATATATTTT. It encodes CASSPLTVSPFSGNTIYF.